This entry lists 5 T cell receptor beta chains sequenced from one sample in a study of regulatory T cells in long-lasting Graves disease. Building the TCR beta libraries relied on iRepertoire HTBI primers, and CDR3 regions underwent Arm-PCR. MiXCR was run by TCRdb on the multiplex PCR reads, yielding one entry per CDR3 protein. Counted here are roughly 320,000 distinct CDR3 sequences, around 15% occurring once; the ten biggest clones make up just under 30%. Time point defined: newly diagnosed GD, antithyroid drugs for less than 3 months. RNA from PBMCs was the source of the TCR library. These same data were also listed under a study on T cells in Graves' hyperthyroidism and ophthalmopathy.

Source: peripheral blood mononuclear cells (PBMCs), taken at new diagnosis, from a patient treated with antithyroid drugs. These receptors came from a man aged 35-49 years with Graves disease.

This clonotype was seen many times. J is TRBJ2-7 and V is TRBV27; D ambiguous. The CDR3 sequence is 9 residues long. Trimming removed 6 bases at V and 9 bases at J, with 6 bases between. CDR1 and CDR2 from the germline V gene are MNHEY and SMNVEV (reference sequence). CDR3 sequence (DNA): TGTGCCAGCAGCCCAAGGCAGTACTTC. Its translation: CASSPRQYF.

Of note for this clonotype: This may stem from a read error, because a much larger clone lies one nucleotide away. The chain couples TRBV5-4 to TRBJ1-1, with D tentatively TRBD1 (5 bases). Germline V CDR1 and CDR2: SGHNT, YYREEE (reference sequence). This CDR3 comprises 15 residues. V lost 3 bases and J lost 6, with 18 bases in between. CDR3 DNA sequence: TGTGCCAGCAGCTGGGGGTCAGTCTCAAACGCTGAAGCTTTCTTT. It is translated as CASSWGSVSNAEAFF.

This clonotype was observed many times. The chain has TRBV11-2 and TRBJ1-3; D gene uncertain. There are 14 residues in the CDR3. Trimming stripped 3 bases from V and 4 bases from J, with 10 bases between. Looked up from germline, CDR1 is SGHAT and CDR2 is FQNNGV. CDR3 in DNA: TGTGCCAGCAGCTTTAGTGGGTACGGAAACACCATATATTTT. Translated: CASSFSGYGNTIYF.

This clonotype was picked up many times. This chain uses TRBV3-1 with TRBJ1-1, with D unresolved. Deletions cut 1 base from V and 3 bases from J, with 6 bases between. The germline V gene encodes CDR1 LGHDT and CDR2 YNNKEL (reference sequence). There are 13 residues in the CDR3. The DNA for the CDR3 is TGTGCCAGCAGCCAAGGGGCCCACACTGAAGCTTTCTTT. It is translated as CASSQGAHTEAFF.

This clonotype showed up many times. This sequence joins TRBV5-1 and TRBJ2-3; no clear D. Between the trimmed V and J ends, which lost 3 bases and 5 bases, there was a span of 10 bases. The CDR3 consists of 13 residues. In germline, CDR1 is SGHRS, CDR2 YFSETQ. CDR3 amino acids: CASSSHSLDTQYF. CDR3 coding DNA: TGCGCCAGCAGCTCCCACTCATTAGATACGCAGTATTTT.